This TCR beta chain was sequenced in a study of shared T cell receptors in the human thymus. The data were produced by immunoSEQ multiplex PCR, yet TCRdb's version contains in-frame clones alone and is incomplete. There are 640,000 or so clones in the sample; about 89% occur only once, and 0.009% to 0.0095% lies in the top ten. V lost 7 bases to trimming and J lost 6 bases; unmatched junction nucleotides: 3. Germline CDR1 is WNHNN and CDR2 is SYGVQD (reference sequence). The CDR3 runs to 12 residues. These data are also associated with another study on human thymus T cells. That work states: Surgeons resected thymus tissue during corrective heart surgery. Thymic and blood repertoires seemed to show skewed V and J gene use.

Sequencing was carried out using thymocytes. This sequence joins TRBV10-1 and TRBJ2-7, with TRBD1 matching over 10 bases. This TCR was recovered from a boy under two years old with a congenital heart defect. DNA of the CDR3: TGCGCCAGCAAAGGACAGGGGGTCGAGCAGTACTTC. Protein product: CASKGQGVEQYF.